These T cell receptor beta chains were read from a single sample in a study of regulatory T cells in long-lasting Graves disease. TCRdb reprocessed the multiplex PCR reads via MiXCR and lists one record per CDR3 protein. This table has roughly 220,000 distinct CDR3 sequences, about 16% appearing once. Sequences were derived from peripheral blood mononuclear cells (PBMCs), sampled at new diagnosis, from a patient treated with antithyroid drugs. Every receptor here comes from a female donor with Graves disease. Each CDR3 is given with its conserved first and last residue. Fields, in order: J gene, V gene, D gene, clone size, CDR3 DNA, CDR3 protein. A D gene is named only where the DNA matches it firmly. Expanded clones are given a class, and other clones once, few, many or no size at all.

>TRBJ2-3|TRBV12-3/TRBV12-4|NA|many
TGTGCCAGCAGTTTAAGTTCAGGCACAGATACGCAGTGTTTT
CASSLSSGTDTQCF
>TRBJ2-3|TRBV6-2/TRBV6-3|NA|once
TGTGCCAGCAGTGAAAGGCAGCCCTCGGGAGATACGCAGTATTTT
CASSERQPSGDTQYF
>TRBJ1-4|TRBV6-5|TRBD1|many
TGTGCCAGCAGTTTCGGACAGGCGGGGAGTGAAAAACTGTTTTTT
CASSFGQAGSEKLFF
>TRBJ2-7|TRBV2|TRBD2|NA
TGTGCCAGCAGTGAAGATCCGGGACTAGCGGGACGGGAGCAGTACTTC
CASSEDPGLAGREQYF
>TRBJ2-3|TRBV2|TRBD2|many
TGTGCCAGCAGTGAAGCGCCGGGAGGAGACACAGATACGCAGTATTTT
CASSEAPGGDTDTQYF
>TRBJ1-5|TRBV6-4|NA|many
TGTGCCAACGCCGATAGCAATCAGCCCCAGCATTTT
CANADSNQPQHF
>TRBJ2-5|TRBV18|NA|many
TGTGCCAGCTCACCTAGACGATCGGAAGAGACCCAGTACTTC
CASSPRRSEETQYF
>TRBJ1-1|TRBV20-1|NA|NA
TGCAGTGCTAGAGATCTAGGGGCGAACACTGAAGCTTTCTTT
CSARDLGANTEAFF
>TRBJ2-7|TRBV5-4|TRBD1|NA
TGTGCCAGCAGCTTAGGGACAGGGGCGGAGTACGAGCAGTACTTC
CASSLGTGAEYEQYF
>TRBJ2-2|TRBV19|NA|many
TGTGCCAGTAGTATAGGGGAATTAAACACCGGGGAGCTGTTTTTT
CASSIGELNTGELFF
>TRBJ1-1|TRBV30|NA|many
TGTGCCTGGGGACGGGGGGGCTCTGAAGCTTTCTTT
CAWGRGGSEAFF
>TRBJ2-3|TRBV19|NA|many
TGTGCCAGTAGTGAGGAAGGAAAGAGAATGAGCACAGATACGCAGTATTTT
CASSEEGKRMSTDTQYF
>TRBJ2-7|TRBV28|NA|few
TGTGCCAGCAGTTTTTCTCTAGCATACGAGCAGTACTTC
CASSFSLAYEQYF
>TRBJ2-2|TRBV4-2|NA|many
TGTGCCAGCAGCCAGGGGCAGGGAGGCACCGGGGAGCTGTTTTTT
CASSQGQGGTGELFF
>TRBJ1-1|TRBV2|NA|many
TGTGCCAGCAGAGGACAGCTTAAGGGTACTAACACTGAAGCTTTCTTT
CASRGQLKGTNTEAFF
>TRBJ2-7|TRBV6-2/TRBV6-3|NA|many
TGTGCCAGCACCCGCGGACAGTGGGGCTCCTACGAGCAGTACTTC
CASTRGQWGSYEQYF
>TRBJ2-5|TRBV2|NA|many
TGTGCCAGCAGTGTTGTAGACAGAGTCCCCGAAGAGACCCAGTACTTC
CASSVVDRVPEETQYF
>TRBJ2-1|TRBV7-9|NA|NA
TGTGCCAGCAGCTTGTTGCCTGGGGATGAGCAGTTCTTC
CASSLLPGDEQFF
>TRBJ1-2|TRBV28|NA|many
TGTGCCAGCAGTTTGGGCAGGTCCCAGGAGGGCTACACCTTC
CASSLGRSQEGYTF
>TRBJ2-3|TRBV20-1|TRBD2|many
TGCAGTGCCGTAGCGGGAGGAATCACAGATACGCAGTATTTT
CSAVAGGITDTQYF
>TRBJ1-1|TRBV30|NA|many
TGTGCCTGGAGTGTAATGGGGAGAGGGGTCACTGAAGCTTTCTTT
CAWSVMGRGVTEAFF
>TRBJ2-3|TRBV7-3|TRBD1|many
TGTGCCAGCAGCCTGGTAGGGACAGGTAGCACAGATACGCAGTATTTT
CASSLVGTGSTDTQYF
>TRBJ2-7|TRBV20-1|TRBD2|many
TGCAGTGCTAGAGGGACTAGCGGGAGGAGCTCCTACGAGCAGTACTTC
CSARGTSGRSSYEQYF
>TRBJ2-3|TRBV18|TRBD2|many
TGTGCCAGCTCCCCCTTCGGGACTAACACAGATACGCAGTATTTT
CASSPFGTNTDTQYF
>TRBJ2-1|TRBV7-8|TRBD2|many
TGTGCCAGCAGCTTATCGCGGGAGGGCCGAAATGAGCAGTTCTTC
CASSLSREGRNEQFF
>TRBJ1-4|TRBV20-1|NA|few
TGCAGTGCCCGCAGAGTATTAATCAATGAAAAACTGTTTTTT
CSARRVLINEKLFF
>TRBJ2-5|TRBV20-1|TRBD2|many
TGCAGTGCCAAAAGCGGGGAACTAGCGCAAGAGACCCAGTACTTC
CSAKSGELAQETQYF
>TRBJ2-7|TRBV19|NA|many
TGTGCCAGTAGTATGGGCAGGAGGAACTACGAGCAGTACTTC
CASSMGRRNYEQYF
>TRBJ1-5|TRBV11-2|NA|many
TGTGCCAGCAGCTCGTCAGGGGATCAGCCCCAGCATTTT
CASSSSGDQPQHF
>TRBJ2-1|TRBV9|TRBD2|NA
TGTGCCAGCAGCGTAGAGGGACTAGCGTACAATGAGCAGTTCTTC
CASSVEGLAYNEQFF
>TRBJ2-1|TRBV5-1|TRBD2|NA
TGCGCCAGCAGCTTGGATGCTAGCGGGAGTTTTGAGCAGTTCTTC
CASSLDASGSFEQFF
>TRBJ2-6|TRBV2|TRBD1|many
TGTGCCAGCAGAGGGGACAGGGGTGGGGCCAACGTCCTGACTTTC
CASRGDRGGANVLTF
>TRBJ1-6|TRBV11-3|TRBD1|many
TGTGCCAGCAGCTCGGAGACAGGGGGTTATTCACCCCTCCACTTT
CASSSETGGYSPLHF
>TRBJ1-1|TRBV12-3/TRBV12-4|TRBD1|many
TGTGCCAGCAGTTATGGGACAGGGCGCACTGAAGCTTTCTTT
CASSYGTGRTEAFF
>TRBJ2-1|TRBV6-2/TRBV6-3|NA|few
TGTGCCAGCAGTTACAAAGGGACTGACTACAATGAGCAGTTCTTC
CASSYKGTDYNEQFF
>TRBJ2-1|TRBV5-1|NA|NA
TGCGCCAGCAGACTGAGCGAGGGAGTCCCCCCCTACAATGAGCAGTTCTTC
CASRLSEGVPPYNEQFF
>TRBJ2-3|TRBV20-1|TRBD2|NA
TGCAGTGCTAGTGGCGGGAGGGCCACAGATACGCAGTATTTT
CSASGGRATDTQYF
>TRBJ2-2|TRBV29-1|TRBD1|many
TGCAGCGGCCAGGGACAGGGGCACACCGGGGAGCTGTTTTTT
CSGQGQGHTGELFF
>TRBJ2-7|TRBV11-2|NA|many
TGTGCCAGCAGCTTGGCTTGGGGGGGCAGCCGCTCCTACGAGCAGTACTTC
CASSLAWGGSRSYEQYF
>TRBJ2-7|TRBV28|TRBD2|many
TGTGCCACCCTAGCGGGAGATGGCGAGCAGTACTTC
CATLAGDGEQYF
>TRBJ2-2|TRBV20-1|NA|many
TGCAGTGCGTTGGTCGGGAGTACCATCTCCGGGGAGCTGTTTTTT
CSALVGSTISGELFF
>TRBJ1-1|TRBV30|TRBD1|NA
TGTGCCTCCACCCCGACAGGGGACACTGAAGCTTTCTTT
CASTPTGDTEAFF
>TRBJ2-7|TRBV6-2/TRBV6-3|TRBD1|many
TGTGCCAGCAGGGGTATTACAGGGGGTTCCTACGAGCAGTACTTC
CASRGITGGSYEQYF
>TRBJ2-7|TRBV20-1|TRBD1|many
TGCAGTGCTAGAGATAGGGGGGACAGGGGCAACTCCTACGAGCAGTACTTC
CSARDRGDRGNSYEQYF
>TRBJ1-5|TRBV4-2|TRBD1|NA
TGTGCCAGCAGCCAAGATACAGGGGGCAATCAGCCCCAGCATTTT
CASSQDTGGNQPQHF
>TRBJ2-3|TRBV7-6|NA|many
TGTGCCAGCAGCTTAACTCCTGGGGAGGATACGCAGTATTTT
CASSLTPGEDTQYF
>TRBJ2-2|TRBV12-3/TRBV12-4|TRBD2|many
TGTGCCAGCACCCGCGCCGGGAGGGAGAACACCGGGGAGCTGTTTTTT
CASTRAGRENTGELFF
>TRBJ1-2|TRBV20-1|NA|many
TGCAGTGCTAGAGATAGCCAGGGACATTGGGGCTACACCTTC
CSARDSQGHWGYTF
>TRBJ1-1|TRBV10-3|TRBD1|many
TGTGCCGTAGCACCCGGGACAGGGGAAGACATGAACACTGGAGCTTTCTTT
CAVAPGTGEDMNTGAFF
>TRBJ2-7|TRBV6-2/TRBV6-3|NA|few
TGTGCCAGCAGCCCAACGGGCCTCAACTACGAGCAGTACTTC
CASSPTGLNYEQYF
>TRBJ2-5|TRBV2|NA|many
TGTGCCAGCACGGGACTTGCCCAAGAGACCCAGTACTTC
CASTGLAQETQYF
>TRBJ2-2|TRBV30|TRBD2|many
TGTGCCTGGAGTCGAATAGCGGGATCTTTTGTCGGGGAGCTGTTTTTT
CAWSRIAGSFVGELFF
>TRBJ2-5|TRBV6-2/TRBV6-3|NA|many
TGTGCCAGCAGCAAGGCCCAGCTTGGGGGGGAGACCCAGTACTTC
CASSKAQLGGETQYF
>TRBJ2-7|TRBV6-2/TRBV6-3|TRBD2|many
TGTGCCAGCATTGACATAGCGGGAGCGAACGAGCAGTACTTC
CASIDIAGANEQYF
>TRBJ2-1|TRBV5-1|NA|NA
TGCGCCAGCAGCTTGGTCGTCGTGGGTAATGAGCAGTTCTTC
CASSLVVVGNEQFF
>TRBJ2-5|TRBV5-1|TRBD1|few
TGCGCCAGCAGCCAGGGACAGGGGGAGACCCAGTACTTC
CASSQGQGETQYF
>TRBJ1-1|TRBV6-5|TRBD1|many
TGTGCCAGCAGTTACTCTTTGGGACAGACGAACACTGAAGCTTTCTTT
CASSYSLGQTNTEAFF
>TRBJ2-7|TRBV4-1|NA|many
TGCGCCAGCAGCCACCTGGAGGGCCCGTACGAGCAGTACTTC
CASSHLEGPYEQYF
>TRBJ2-4|TRBV7-2|NA|few
TGTGCCAGCAGCTTACAGGGGGCCAAAAACATTCAGTACTTC
CASSLQGAKNIQYF
>TRBJ2-7|TRBV9|TRBD2|NA
TGTGCCAGCAGCGTAGAGGGGACTAGCGGGTCTTTCAACTCCTACGAGCAGTACTTC
CASSVEGTSGSFNSYEQYF